The present T cell receptor (beta chain) was sequenced within a study of blood T cell repertoires in COVID-19. The overall study: COVID-19 samples from acute and convalescent phases originated in the United States, Italy and Spain. Sources were T cells, B-cell-depleted T cells, or PBMCs; the material itself was cDNA or gDNA.

Participant reports of clinical history set cohort assignment. The CDR3 is made up of 14 amino acids. V dropped 2 bases and J dropped 7 bases, with 9 bases sitting between them. Per germline, CDR1 MNHNS and CDR2 SASEGT. Per the authors' pipeline: Nucleated cell number was recorded as an estimate derived from reference gene primer amplification. Sequenced by immunoSEQ multiplex PCR; TCRdb stores in-frame clones only, minus some. V and J calls and clone size are copied from that table; D and trimming were computed from the DNA. This sample has 250,000 or so clones, with approximately 89% found just once.

Sequenced input: PBMCs or T cells enriched from blood (not recorded which). The genes are TRBV6-1 and TRBJ1-6; TRBD1 is a possible D gene (6 bases). The clonotype originates from a woman in her thirties or forties who had been exposed to COVID-19. The CDR3 DNA reads TGTGCCAGCAGTGAATTCCAGGGGAATTCACCCCTCCACTTT. Residues: CASSEFQGNSPLHF.